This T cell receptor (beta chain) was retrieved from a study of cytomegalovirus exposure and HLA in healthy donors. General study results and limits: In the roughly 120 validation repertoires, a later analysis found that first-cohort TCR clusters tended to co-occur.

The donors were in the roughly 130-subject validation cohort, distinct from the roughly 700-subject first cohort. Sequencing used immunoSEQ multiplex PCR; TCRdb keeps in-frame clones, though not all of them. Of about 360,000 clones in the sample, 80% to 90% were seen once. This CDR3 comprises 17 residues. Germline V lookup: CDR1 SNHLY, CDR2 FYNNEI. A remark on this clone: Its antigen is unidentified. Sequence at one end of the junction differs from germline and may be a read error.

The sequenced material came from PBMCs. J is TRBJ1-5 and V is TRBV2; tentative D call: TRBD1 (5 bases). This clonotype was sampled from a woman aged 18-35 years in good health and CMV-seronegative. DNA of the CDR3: TGTGCCAGCAGGTTAAAGGGGCGGCGCCTATTCAATCATCCCCAGCATTTT. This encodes CASRLKGRRLFNHPQHF.